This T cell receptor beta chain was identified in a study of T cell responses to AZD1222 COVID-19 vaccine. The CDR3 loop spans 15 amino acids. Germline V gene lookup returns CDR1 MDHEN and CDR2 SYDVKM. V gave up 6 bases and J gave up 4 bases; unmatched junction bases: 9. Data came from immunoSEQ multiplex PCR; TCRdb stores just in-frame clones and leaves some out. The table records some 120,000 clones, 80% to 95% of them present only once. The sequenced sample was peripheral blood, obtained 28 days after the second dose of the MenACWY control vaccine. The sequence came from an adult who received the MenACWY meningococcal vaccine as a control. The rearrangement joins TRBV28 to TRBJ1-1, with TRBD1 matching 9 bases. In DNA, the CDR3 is TGTGCCAGCAGCGAGACAGGGGGTTTCGGCACTGAAGCTTTCTTT. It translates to CASSETGGFGTEAFF.